The sequence of this T cell receptor beta chain was determined in a study of neurological immune-mediated disorders. Whole-study results and caveats: Grouping of repertoires by phylogeny put those of 18 of 34 multiple sclerosis patients into a single related-CDR3 cluster, a possible signature.

The CDR3 has 13 residues. Germline CDR1 reads MNHNS; CDR2 reads SASEGT. With 7 bases removed from V and 8 bases from J, the gap between germline ends came to 15 bases. cDNA synthesis was performed by 5'RACE with 10-nucleotide random UMIs. In TCRdb, the 5' RACE reads were re-called with MiXCR into one record per CDR3 protein. The sample carries about 46,000 distinct CDR3 sequences, roughly 4% recorded once. This clonotype was counted between two and nine times. Its target is not known. The sequencing input was PBMCs. The chain carries TRBV6-1 and TRBJ2-1; D possibly corresponds to TRBD2 (6 bases). The clonotype was recovered from an older woman with multiple sclerosis. CDR3 amino acids: CASKEGPGDEQFF. The CDR3 coding sequence is TGTGCCAGCAAGGAGGGCCCGGGGGATGAGCAGTTCTTC.